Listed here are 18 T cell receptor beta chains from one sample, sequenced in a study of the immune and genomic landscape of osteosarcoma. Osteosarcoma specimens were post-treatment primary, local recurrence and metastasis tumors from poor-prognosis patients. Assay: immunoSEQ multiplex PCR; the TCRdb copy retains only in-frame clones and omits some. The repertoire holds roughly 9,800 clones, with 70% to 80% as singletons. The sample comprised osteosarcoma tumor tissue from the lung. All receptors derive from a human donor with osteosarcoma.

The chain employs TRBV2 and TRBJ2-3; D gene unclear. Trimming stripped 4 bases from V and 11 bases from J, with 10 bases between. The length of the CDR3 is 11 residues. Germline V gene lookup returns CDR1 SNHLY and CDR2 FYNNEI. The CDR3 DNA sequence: TGTGCCAGCAGTGTTGAGCGTCAGCAGTATTTT. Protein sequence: CASSVERQQYF.

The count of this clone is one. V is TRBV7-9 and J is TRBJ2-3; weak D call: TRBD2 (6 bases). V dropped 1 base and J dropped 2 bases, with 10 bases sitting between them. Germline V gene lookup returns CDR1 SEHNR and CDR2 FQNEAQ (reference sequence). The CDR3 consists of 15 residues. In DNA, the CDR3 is TGTGCCAGCAGCTTAGGTAGCGGACCCACAGATACGCAGTATTTT. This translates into CASSLGSGPTDTQYF.

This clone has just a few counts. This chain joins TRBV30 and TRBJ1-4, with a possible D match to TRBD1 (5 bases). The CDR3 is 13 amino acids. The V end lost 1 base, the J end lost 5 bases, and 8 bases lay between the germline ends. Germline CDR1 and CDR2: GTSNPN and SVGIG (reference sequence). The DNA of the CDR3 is TGTGCCTGGAGTGGACAGATGAATGAAAAACTGTTTTTT. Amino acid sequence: CAWSGQMNEKLFF.

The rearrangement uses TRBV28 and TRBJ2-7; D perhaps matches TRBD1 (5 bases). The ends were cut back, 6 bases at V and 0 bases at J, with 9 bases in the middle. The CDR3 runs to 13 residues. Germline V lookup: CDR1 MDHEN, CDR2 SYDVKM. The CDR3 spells CASRYGHSYEQYF. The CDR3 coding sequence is TGTGCCAGCAGATACGGACACTCCTACGAGCAGTACTTC.

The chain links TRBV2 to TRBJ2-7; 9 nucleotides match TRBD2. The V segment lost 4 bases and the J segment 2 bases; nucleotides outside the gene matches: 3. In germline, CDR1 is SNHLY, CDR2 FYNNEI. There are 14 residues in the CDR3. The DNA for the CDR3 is TGTGCCAGCAGTGCTAGCGGGGCTGCCTACGAGCAGTACTTC. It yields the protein CASSASGAAYEQYF.

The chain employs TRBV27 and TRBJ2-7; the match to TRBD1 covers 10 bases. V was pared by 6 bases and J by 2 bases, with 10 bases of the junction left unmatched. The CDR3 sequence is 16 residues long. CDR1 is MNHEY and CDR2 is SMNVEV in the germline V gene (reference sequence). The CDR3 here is CASSSDYGQGAYEQYF. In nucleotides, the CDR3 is TGTGCCAGCAGCTCGGATTATGGACAGGGGGCCTACGAGCAGTACTTC.

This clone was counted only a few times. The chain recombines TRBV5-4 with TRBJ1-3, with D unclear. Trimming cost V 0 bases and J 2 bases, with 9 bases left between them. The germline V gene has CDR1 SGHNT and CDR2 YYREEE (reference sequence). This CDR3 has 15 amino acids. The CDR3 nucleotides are TGTGCCAGCAGCTTGGGGGTAGGGCCTGGAAACACCATATATTTT. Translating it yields CASSLGVGPGNTIYF.

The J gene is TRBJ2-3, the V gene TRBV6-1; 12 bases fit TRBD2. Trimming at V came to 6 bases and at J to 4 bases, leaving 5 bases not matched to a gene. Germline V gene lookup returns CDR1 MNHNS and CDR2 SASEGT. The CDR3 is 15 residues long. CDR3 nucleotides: TGTGCCAGCAGCGAGACTAGCGGGAGCGCAGATACGCAGTATTTT. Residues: CASSETSGSADTQYF.

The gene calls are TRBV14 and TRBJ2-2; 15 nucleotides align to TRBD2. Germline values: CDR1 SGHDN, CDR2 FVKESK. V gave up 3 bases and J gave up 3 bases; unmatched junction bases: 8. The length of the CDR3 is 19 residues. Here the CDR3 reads CASSQGLAGGFTDTGELFF. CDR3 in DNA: TGTGCCAGCAGCCAGGGACTAGCGGGAGGATTTACGGACACCGGGGAGCTGTTTTTT.

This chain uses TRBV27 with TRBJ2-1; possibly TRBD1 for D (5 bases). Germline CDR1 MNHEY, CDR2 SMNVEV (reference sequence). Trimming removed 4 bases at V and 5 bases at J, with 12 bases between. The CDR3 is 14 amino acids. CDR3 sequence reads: CASSYRSPHNEQFF. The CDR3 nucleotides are TGTGCCAGCAGTTACAGGTCCCCCCACAATGAGCAGTTCTTC.

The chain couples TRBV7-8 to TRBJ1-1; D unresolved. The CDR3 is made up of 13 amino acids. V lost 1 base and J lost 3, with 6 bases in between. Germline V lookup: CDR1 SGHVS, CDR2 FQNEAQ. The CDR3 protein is CASSLVGYTEAFF. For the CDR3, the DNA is TGTGCCAGCAGCTTAGTAGGGTACACTGAAGCTTTCTTT.

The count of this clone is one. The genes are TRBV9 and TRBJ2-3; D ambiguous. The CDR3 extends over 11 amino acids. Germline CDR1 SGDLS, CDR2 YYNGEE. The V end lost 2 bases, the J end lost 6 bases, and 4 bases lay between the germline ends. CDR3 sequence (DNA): TGTGCCAGCAGCGTCGGCGATACGCAGTATTTT. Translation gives CASSVGDTQYF. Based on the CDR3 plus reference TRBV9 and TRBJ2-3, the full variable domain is DSGVTQTPKHLITATGQRVTLRCSPRSGDLSVYWYQQSLDQGLQFLIQYYNGEERAKGNILERFSAQQFPDLHSELNLSSLELGDSALYFCASSVGDTQYFGPGTRLTVL.

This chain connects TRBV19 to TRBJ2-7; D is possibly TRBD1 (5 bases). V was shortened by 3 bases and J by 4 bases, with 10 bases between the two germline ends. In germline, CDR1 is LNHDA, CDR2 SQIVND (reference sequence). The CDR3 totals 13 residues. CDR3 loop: CASSIRAGYEQYF. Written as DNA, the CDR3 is TGTGCCAGTAGTATTCGGGCAGGGTACGAGCAGTACTTC.

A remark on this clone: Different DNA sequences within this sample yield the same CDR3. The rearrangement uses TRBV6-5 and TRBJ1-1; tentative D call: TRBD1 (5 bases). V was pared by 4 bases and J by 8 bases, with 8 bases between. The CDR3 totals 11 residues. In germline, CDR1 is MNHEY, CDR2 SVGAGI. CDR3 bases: TGTGCCAGCAGTTTCGACAGAGAAGCTTTCTTT. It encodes CASSFDREAFF.

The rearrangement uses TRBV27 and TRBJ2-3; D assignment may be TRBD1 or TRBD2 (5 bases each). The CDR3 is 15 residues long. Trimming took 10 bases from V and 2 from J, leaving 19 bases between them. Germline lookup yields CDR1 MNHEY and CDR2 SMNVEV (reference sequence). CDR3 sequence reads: CAILTSGTDTDTQYF. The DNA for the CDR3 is TGTGCCATACTAACCTCCGGGACGGACACAGATACGCAGTATTTT.

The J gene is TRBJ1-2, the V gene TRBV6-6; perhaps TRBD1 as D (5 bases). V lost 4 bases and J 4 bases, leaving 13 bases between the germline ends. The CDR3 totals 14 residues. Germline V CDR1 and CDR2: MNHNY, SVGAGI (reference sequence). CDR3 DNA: TGTGCCAGCAGTTTGGGGGGGATGCCCTATGGCTACACCTTC. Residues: CASSLGGMPYGYTF.

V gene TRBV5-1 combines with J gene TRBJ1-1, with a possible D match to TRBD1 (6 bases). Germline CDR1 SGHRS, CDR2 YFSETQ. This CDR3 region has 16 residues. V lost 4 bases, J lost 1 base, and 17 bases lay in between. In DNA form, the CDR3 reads TGCGCCAGCAGCCCCGACCCTTCAGGGGCGAACACTGAAGCTTTCTTT. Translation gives CASSPDPSGANTEAFF.

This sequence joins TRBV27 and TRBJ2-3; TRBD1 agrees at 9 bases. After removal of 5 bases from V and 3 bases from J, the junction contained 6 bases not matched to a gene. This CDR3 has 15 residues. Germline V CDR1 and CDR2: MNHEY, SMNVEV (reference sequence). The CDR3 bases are TGTGCCAGCAGTCTCGGGACAGGGTGGACAGATACGCAGTATTTT. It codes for CASSLGTGWTDTQYF.